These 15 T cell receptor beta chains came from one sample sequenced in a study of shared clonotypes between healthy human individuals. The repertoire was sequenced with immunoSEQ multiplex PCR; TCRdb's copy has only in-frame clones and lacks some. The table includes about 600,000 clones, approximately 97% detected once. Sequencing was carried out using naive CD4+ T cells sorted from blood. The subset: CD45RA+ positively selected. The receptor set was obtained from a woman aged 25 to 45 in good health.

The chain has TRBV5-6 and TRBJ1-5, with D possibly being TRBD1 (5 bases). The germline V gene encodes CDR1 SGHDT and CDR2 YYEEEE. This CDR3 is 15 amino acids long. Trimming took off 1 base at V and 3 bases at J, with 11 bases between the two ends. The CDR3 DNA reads TGTGCCAGCAGCTTGTATGGGACCCCCAATCAGCCCCAGCATTTT. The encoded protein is CASSLYGTPNQPQHF.

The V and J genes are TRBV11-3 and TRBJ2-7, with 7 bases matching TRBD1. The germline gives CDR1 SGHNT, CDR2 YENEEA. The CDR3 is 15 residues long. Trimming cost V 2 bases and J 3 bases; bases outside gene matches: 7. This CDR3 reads CASSLKGADHYEQYF. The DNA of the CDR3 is TGTGCCAGCAGCTTAAAGGGGGCCGACCACTACGAGCAGTACTTC.

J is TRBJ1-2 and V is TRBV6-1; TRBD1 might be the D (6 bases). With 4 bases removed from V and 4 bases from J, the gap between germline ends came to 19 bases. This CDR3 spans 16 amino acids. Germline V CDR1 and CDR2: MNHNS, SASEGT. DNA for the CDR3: TGTGCCAGCAGTGGGGACACTCCGGGCCGCCGCTATGGCTACACCTTC. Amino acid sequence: CASSGDTPGRRYGYTF.

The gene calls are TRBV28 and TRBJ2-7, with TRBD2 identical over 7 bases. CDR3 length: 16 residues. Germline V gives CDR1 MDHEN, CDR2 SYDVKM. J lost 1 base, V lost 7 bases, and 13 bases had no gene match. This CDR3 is CASKPNWREPSYEQYF. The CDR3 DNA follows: TGTGCCAGCAAACCTAACTGGCGGGAGCCTTCCTACGAGCAGTACTTC.

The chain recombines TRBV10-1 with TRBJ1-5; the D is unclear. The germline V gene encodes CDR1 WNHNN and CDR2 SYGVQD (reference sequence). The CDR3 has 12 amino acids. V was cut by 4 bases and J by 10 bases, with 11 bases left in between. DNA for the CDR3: TGCGCCAGCAGTGTGGGTAGCAATCCCCAGCATTTT. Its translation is CASSVGSNPQHF.

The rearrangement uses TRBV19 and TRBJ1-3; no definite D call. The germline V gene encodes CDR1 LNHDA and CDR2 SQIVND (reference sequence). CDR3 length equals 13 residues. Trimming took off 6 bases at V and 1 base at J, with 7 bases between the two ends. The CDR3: CASRPPSGNTIYF. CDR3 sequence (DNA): TGTGCCAGTAGACCCCCGTCTGGAAACACCATATATTTT.

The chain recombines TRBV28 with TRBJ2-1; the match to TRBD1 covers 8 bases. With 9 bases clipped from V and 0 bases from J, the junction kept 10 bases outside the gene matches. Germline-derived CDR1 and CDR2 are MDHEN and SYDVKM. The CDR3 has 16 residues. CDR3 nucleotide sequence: TGTGCCAGTCAGGGGGCCCACTCCAGCTCCTACAATGAGCAGTTCTTC. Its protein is CASQGAHSSSYNEQFF. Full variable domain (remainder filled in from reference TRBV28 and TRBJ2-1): DVKVTQSSRYLVKRTGEKVFLECVQDMDHENMFWYRQDPGLGLRLIYFSYDVKMKEKGDIPEGYSVSREKKERFSLILESASTNQTSMYLCASQGAHSSSYNEQFFGPGTRLTVL.

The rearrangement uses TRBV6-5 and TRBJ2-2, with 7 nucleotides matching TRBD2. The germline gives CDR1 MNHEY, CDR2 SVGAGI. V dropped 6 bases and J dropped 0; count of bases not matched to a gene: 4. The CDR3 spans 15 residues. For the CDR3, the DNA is TGTGCCAGCAGCCACGGGGGGACGAACACCGGGGAGCTGTTTTTT. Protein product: CASSHGGTNTGELFF.

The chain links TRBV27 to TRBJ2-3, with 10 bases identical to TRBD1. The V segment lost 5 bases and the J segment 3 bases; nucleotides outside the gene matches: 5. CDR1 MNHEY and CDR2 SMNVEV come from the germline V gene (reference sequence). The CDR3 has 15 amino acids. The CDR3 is CASSLGQGVTDTQYF. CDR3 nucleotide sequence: TGTGCCAGCAGTCTAGGACAGGGGGTAACAGATACGCAGTATTTT.

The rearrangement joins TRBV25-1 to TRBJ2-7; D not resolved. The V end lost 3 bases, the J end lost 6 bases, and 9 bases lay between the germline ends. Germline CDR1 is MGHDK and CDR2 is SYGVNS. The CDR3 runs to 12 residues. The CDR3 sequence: CASSDYGFEQYF. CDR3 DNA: TGTGCCAGCAGTGATTATGGGTTCGAGCAGTACTTC.

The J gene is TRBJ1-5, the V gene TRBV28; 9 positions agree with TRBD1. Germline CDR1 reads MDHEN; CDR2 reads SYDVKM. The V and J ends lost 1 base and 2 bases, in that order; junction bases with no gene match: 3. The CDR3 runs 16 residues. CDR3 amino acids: CASSLLRTGGNQPQHF. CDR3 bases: TGTGCCAGCAGTTTATTACGGACAGGGGGCAATCAGCCCCAGCATTTT.

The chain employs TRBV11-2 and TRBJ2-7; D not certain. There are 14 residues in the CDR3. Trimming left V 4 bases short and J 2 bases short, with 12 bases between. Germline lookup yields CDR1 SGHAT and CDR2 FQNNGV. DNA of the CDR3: TGTGCCAGCAGCTCTGGATCTAACCCCTACGAGCAGTACTTC. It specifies CASSSGSNPYEQYF. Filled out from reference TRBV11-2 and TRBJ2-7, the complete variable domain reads EAGVAQSPRYKIIEKRQSVAFWCNPISGHATLYWYQQILGQGPKLLIQFQNNGVVDDSQLPKDRFSAERLKGVDSTLKIQPAKLEDSAVYLCASSSGSNPYEQYFGPGTRLTVT.

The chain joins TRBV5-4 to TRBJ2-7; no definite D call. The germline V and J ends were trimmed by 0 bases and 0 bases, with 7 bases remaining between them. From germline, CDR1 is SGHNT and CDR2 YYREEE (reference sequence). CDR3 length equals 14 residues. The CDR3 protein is CASSLDTISYEQYF. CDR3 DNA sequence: TGTGCCAGCAGCTTGGATACCATCTCCTACGAGCAGTACTTC.

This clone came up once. CDR3 DNA: TGCAGCGGCGCTCGAGGGGACCCGAACACTGAAGCTTTCTTT. Translated: CSGARGDPNTEAFF. The chain has TRBV29-1 and TRBJ1-1; a possible D gene is TRBD1 (5 bases). There are 14 residues in the CDR3. CDR1 and CDR2 (germline): SQVTM, ANQGSEA. Trimming pared 7 bases from V and 1 base from J, leaving 16 bases between. The full variable domain, rest sourced from reference TRBV29-1 and TRBJ1-1, is SAVISQKPSRDICQRGTSLTIQCQVDSQVTMMFWYRQQPGQSLTLIATANQGSEATYESGFVIDKFPISRPNLTFSTLTVSNMSPEDSSIYLCSGARGDPNTEAFFGQGTRLTVV.

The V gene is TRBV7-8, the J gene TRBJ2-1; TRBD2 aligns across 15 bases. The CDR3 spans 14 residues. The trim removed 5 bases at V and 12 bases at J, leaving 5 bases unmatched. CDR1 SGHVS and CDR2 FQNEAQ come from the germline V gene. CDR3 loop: CASSLGLAGGGQFF. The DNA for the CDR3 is TGTGCCAGCAGCCTAGGACTAGCGGGAGGGGGGCAGTTCTTC.